One and the same sample provided the 9 T cell receptor beta chains below, sequenced in a study of shared clonotypes between healthy human individuals. Clones were sequenced by immunoSEQ multiplex PCR, and TCRdb holds only the in-frame ones, with some missing. The sample lists approximately 740,000 clones, over 65% occurring once. The sequencing sample was made of memory CD4+ T cells sorted from blood. Subset here: CD45RA-negative fraction. The receptors were gathered from a woman under 40 in good health.

This chain links TRBV7-6 with TRBJ2-5, with D possibly matching TRBD2 (5 bases). Gene TRBJ2-7 matches the end of the DNA better, so the J call may be wrong. The CDR3 covers 14 residues. CDR1 and CDR2 from the germline V gene are SGHVS and FNYEAQ. CDR3 coding DNA: TGTGCCAGCAGCCCTTCGGACGGGACCTACGAGCAGTACTTC. Its protein product is CASSPSDGTYEQYF.

This chain links TRBV2 with TRBJ1-4, with D possibly being TRBD1 (6 bases). CDR3 length equals 14 residues. V was trimmed by 10 bases and J by 7 bases, leaving 19 bases between them. In germline, CDR1 is SNHLY, CDR2 FYNNEI. CDR3 coding DNA: TGTGCCACCGGGTTTCAGGGGCCCAGTGAAAAACTGTTTTTT. It specifies CATGFQGPSEKLFF.

This chain links TRBV19 with TRBJ1-5; D ambiguous. Germline V gene data show CDR1 as LNHDA and CDR2 as SQIVND (reference sequence). The CDR3 length is 14 residues. Trimming removed 8 bases at V and 0 bases at J, with 11 bases between. CDR3 coding DNA: TGTGCCAGTGAATCAGATTATAGCAATCAGCCCCAGCATTTT. Translation: CASESDYSNQPQHF.

The V call is TRBV5-5, the J call TRBJ1-5; D gene ambiguous. Per the germline V gene, CDR1 is SGHKS and CDR2 is YYEKEE (reference sequence). Between the trimmed V and J ends, which lost 0 bases and 1 base, there was a span of 8 bases. The CDR3 extends over 15 amino acids. CDR3 protein: CASSLAGQSNQPQHF. CDR3 DNA: TGTGCCAGCAGCTTGGCCGGGCAGAGCAATCAGCCCCAGCATTTT.

The gene calls are TRBV11-2 and TRBJ2-2; TRBD2 aligns across 8 bases. CDR1 is SGHAT and CDR2 is FQNNGV in the germline V gene. The CDR3 extends over 16 amino acids. V lost 5 bases, J lost 3 bases, and 8 bases stayed unmatched. The CDR3: CASSPTSGRDTGELFF. The CDR3 DNA is TGTGCCAGCAGCCCAACAAGCGGGAGAGACACCGGGGAGCTGTTTTTT.

The rearrangement uses TRBV19 and TRBJ1-5; 7 nucleotides match TRBD1. The CDR3 is 15 residues long. Germline CDR1 and CDR2: LNHDA and SQIVND (reference sequence). Unmatched junction bases numbered 6, after V lost 5 bases and J lost 2 bases. The CDR3 DNA is TGTGCCAGTAGTCCACAGGGGCCCGGCAATCAGCCCCAGCATTTT. Amino acids: CASSPQGPGNQPQHF.

The gene calls are TRBV18 and TRBJ2-7; D might be TRBD2 (6 bases). CDR3 length: 16 residues. CDR1 is KGHSH and CDR2 is LQKENI in the germline V gene. Trimming left V 3 bases short and J 0 bases short, with 15 bases between. This chain's CDR3 is CASSPSGGGSSYEQYF. The CDR3 DNA reads as TGTGCCAGCTCACCCTCTGGGGGAGGCAGCTCCTACGAGCAGTACTTC.

The chain combines TRBV6-5 with TRBJ2-5; a possible D gene is TRBD2 (6 bases). Germline V gives CDR1 MNHEY, CDR2 SVGAGI. This CDR3 contains 15 residues. V was clipped by 0 bases and J by 6 bases, with 14 bases between them. The CDR3 DNA reads as TGTGCCAGCAGTTACTCGAGTGCGGGATTGAAGACCCAGTACTTC. Protein sequence: CASSYSSAGLKTQYF.

J is TRBJ2-5 and V is TRBV29-1, with 7 bases identical to TRBD1. The CDR3 contains 12 residues. The V gene's germline CDR1 is SQVTM and CDR2 ANQGSEA. After removal of 7 bases from V and 5 bases from J, the junction contained 7 bases not matched to a gene. CDR3 residues: CSGATGAETQYF. The DNA of the CDR3 is TGCAGCGGGGCTACAGGGGCGGAGACCCAGTACTTC.